The next 16 T cell receptor beta chains were all read from a single sample in a study of blood T cell repertoires in COVID-19. The protocol was immunoSEQ multiplex PCR, while the TCRdb copy is restricted to in-frame clones and leaves out a portion. This sample carries a few hundred thousand clones, around nine tenths of them seen once, and the ten largest clones take less than 3.5%. The sequencing input was PBMCs or T cells enriched from blood (not recorded which). Source of these receptors: a woman between 50 and 59 years old who had been exposed to COVID-19.

The V call is TRBV27, the J call TRBJ1-4, with D hard to call. Trimming stripped 5 bases from V and 4 bases from J, with 11 bases between. Germline lookup yields CDR1 MNHEY and CDR2 SMNVEV (reference sequence). This CDR3 contains 14 residues. The CDR3 nucleotides read TGTGCCAGCAGTCTGGCGGGTGGTAATGAAAAACTGTTTTTT. Translation gives CASSLAGGNEKLFF.

V is TRBV5-4 and J is TRBJ2-3; TRBD2 is a possible D gene (6 bases). Germline values: CDR1 SGHNT, CDR2 YYREEE (reference sequence). The CDR3 consists of 15 residues. Trimming cost V 1 base and J 0 bases, with 9 bases left between them. Here the CDR3 DNA reads TGTGCCAGCAGCTTGTATAGCGGTAGCACAGATACGCAGTATTTT. This encodes CASSLYSGSTDTQYF.

The CDR3 sequence: CAISESKGYGETQYF. CDR3 nucleotides: TGTGCCATCAGTGAGTCGAAGGGGTATGGTGAGACCCAGTACTTC. The V call is TRBV10-3, the J call TRBJ2-5; D might be TRBD1 (5 bases). CDR3 length: 15 amino acids. V was shortened by 0 bases and J by 5 bases, with 13 bases between the two germline ends. The germline CDR1 and CDR2 sequences are ENHRY and SYGVKD.

The rearrangement links TRBV4-2 to TRBJ2-7, with TRBD1 identical over 7 bases. The length of the CDR3 is 15 residues. The ends lost 0 bases at V and 0 bases at J; junction bases unmatched: 2. Germline lookup yields CDR1 LGHNA and CDR2 YNFKEQ. The CDR3 here is CASSQDQGDSYEQYF. For the CDR3, the DNA is TGTGCCAGCAGCCAAGACCAGGGGGACTCCTACGAGCAGTACTTC.

This chain joins TRBV7-2 and TRBJ1-2, with D possibly TRBD1 on 5 matching bases. V was shortened by 4 bases and J by 4 bases, with 10 bases between the two germline ends. The germline V gene encodes CDR1 SGHTA and CDR2 FQGNSA. The length of the CDR3 is 13 residues. In nucleotides, the CDR3 is TGTGCCAGCAGCTCCTCAGGGATCTATGGCTACACCTTC. Its protein is CASSSSGIYGYTF. Variable domain in full (rest from reference TRBV7-2 and TRBJ1-2): GAGVSQSPSNKVTEKGKDVELRCDPISGHTALYWYRQSLGQGLEFLIYFQGNSAPDKSGLPSDRFSAERTGGSVSTLTIQRTQQEDSAVYLCASSSSGIYGYTFGSGTRLTVV.

In regard to this clone: This specimen includes other DNA sequences encoding the same CDR3. V is TRBV6-5 and J is TRBJ2-5; 7 bases are shared with TRBD1. Germline-derived CDR1 and CDR2 are MNHEY and SVGAGI. The J segment lost 1 base and the V segment lost 6 bases, leaving 2 bases of the junction unmatched. This CDR3 comprises 13 residues. As DNA, the CDR3 is TGTGCCAGCAGAGACAGGGTCCAAGAGACCCAGTACTTC. Its protein product is CASRDRVQETQYF.

This clone occurred a few times. The rearrangement joins TRBV19 to TRBJ1-1, with no clear D. CDR1 and CDR2 (germline): LNHDA, SQIVND (reference sequence). The CDR3 runs 13 residues. Trimming cost V 8 bases and J 1 base, with 11 bases left between them. In DNA, the CDR3 is TGTGCCAGTGCCGGGTTTACGAACACTGAAGCTTTCTTT. It translates to CASAGFTNTEAFF. The whole variable domain, remainder taken from reference TRBV19 and TRBJ1-1, is DGGITQSPKYLFRKEGQNVTLSCEQNLNHDAMYWYRQDPGQGLRLIYYSQIVNDFQKGDIAEGYSVSREKKESFPLTVTSAQKNPTAFYLCASAGFTNTEAFFGQGTRLTVV.

DNA for the CDR3: TGTGCCAGCGGATCTGCAGGGTCCTCTGGAAACACCATATATTTT. Translation: CASGSAGSSGNTIYF. The chain recombines TRBV28 with TRBJ1-3; a possible D gene is TRBD1 (5 bases). The CDR3 spans 15 residues. Germline V gives CDR1 MDHEN, CDR2 SYDVKM. The germline V and J ends were trimmed by 8 bases and 0 bases, with 14 bases remaining between them.

This rearrangement joins TRBV10-3 to TRBJ2-5; 7 nucleotides line up with TRBD2. Germline CDR1 and CDR2: ENHRY and SYGVKD. This CDR3 region has 13 residues. Unmatched junction bases numbered 10, after V lost 10 bases and J lost 5 bases. This CDR3 reads CATVGGRGETQYF. The DNA of the CDR3 is TGTGCCACGGTCGGCGGGCGGGGGGAGACCCAGTACTTC.

The chain joins TRBV4-2 to TRBJ1-2; a weak D match, TRBD1 (5 bases). Germline assignment: CDR1 LGHNA and CDR2 YNFKEQ. This CDR3 contains 14 residues. Trimming shortened V by 5 bases and J by 5 bases, and 15 bases separated the two germline ends. The DNA of the CDR3 is TGTGCCAGCAGCGCAGGGCGCGGCATATATGGCTACACCTTC. Its protein product is CASSAGRGIYGYTF.

In its sample, this clone was seen once. This chain joins TRBV5-5 and TRBJ2-3; TRBD2 aligns across 16 bases. Germline loops: CDR1 SGHKS, CDR2 YYEKEE (reference sequence). The V gene end was trimmed by 1 base and the J gene end by 3 bases; junction bases not matched to a gene: 5. CDR3 length equals 18 residues. The CDR3: CASSLMGLAGGPTDTQYF. The CDR3 DNA is TGTGCCAGCAGCTTGATGGGACTAGCGGGGGGGCCGACAGATACGCAGTATTTT.

The chain combines TRBV27 with TRBJ1-2; 12 bases line up with TRBD1. V gave up 5 bases and J gave up 7 bases; unmatched junction bases: 8. The CDR3 loop spans 15 amino acids. The germline gives CDR1 MNHEY, CDR2 SMNVEV (reference sequence). CDR3 region: CASSHQGQGARGYTF. For the CDR3, the DNA is TGTGCCAGCAGTCACCAGGGACAGGGGGCGCGTGGCTACACCTTC.

The V gene is TRBV28, the J gene TRBJ1-4; 9 nucleotides agree with TRBD1. Germline CDR1 MDHEN, CDR2 SYDVKM. This CDR3 is built from 15 residues. J gave up 8 bases and V 2 bases, and 6 bases lay outside the gene matches. The CDR3 bases are TGTGCCAGCAGTTTAAAAGGACAGGGGCGAGAAAAACTGTTTTTT. Amino acids: CASSLKGQGREKLFF.

The sample holds a few counts of this clone. The rearrangement links TRBV10-3 to TRBJ1-2, with D perhaps TRBD1 (5 bases). V was trimmed by 3 bases and J by 3 bases, leaving 20 bases between them. The length of the CDR3 is 17 residues. The germline V gene encodes CDR1 ENHRY and CDR2 SYGVKD. CDR3 amino acids: CAISDPVKSRVDYGYTF. Written as DNA, the CDR3 is TGTGCCATCAGTGACCCCGTAAAGAGCAGGGTGGACTATGGCTACACCTTC.

The rearrangement joins TRBV6-1 to TRBJ2-2; 10 bases map to TRBD2. V shed 4 bases and J 7 bases; nucleotides not matched to a gene: 9. Germline loops: CDR1 MNHNS, CDR2 SASEGT. The CDR3 runs to 16 residues. The CDR3 DNA reads TGTGCCAGCAGTGTCGGGACTAGCGTGTGGGACGGGGAGCTGTTTTTT. Translation: CASSVGTSVWDGELFF.

The CDR3 DNA reads as TGTGCCAGCAGCCCGATAGCGAGACAGGGCACCTACGAGCAGTACTTC. This codes for CASSPIARQGTYEQYF. The chain is built from TRBV11-2 and TRBJ2-7; TRBD1 agrees at 7 bases. The CDR3 runs to 16 residues. CDR1 is SGHAT, CDR2 FQNNGV, per germline. V shed 5 bases and J 2 bases; nucleotides not matched to a gene: 12.